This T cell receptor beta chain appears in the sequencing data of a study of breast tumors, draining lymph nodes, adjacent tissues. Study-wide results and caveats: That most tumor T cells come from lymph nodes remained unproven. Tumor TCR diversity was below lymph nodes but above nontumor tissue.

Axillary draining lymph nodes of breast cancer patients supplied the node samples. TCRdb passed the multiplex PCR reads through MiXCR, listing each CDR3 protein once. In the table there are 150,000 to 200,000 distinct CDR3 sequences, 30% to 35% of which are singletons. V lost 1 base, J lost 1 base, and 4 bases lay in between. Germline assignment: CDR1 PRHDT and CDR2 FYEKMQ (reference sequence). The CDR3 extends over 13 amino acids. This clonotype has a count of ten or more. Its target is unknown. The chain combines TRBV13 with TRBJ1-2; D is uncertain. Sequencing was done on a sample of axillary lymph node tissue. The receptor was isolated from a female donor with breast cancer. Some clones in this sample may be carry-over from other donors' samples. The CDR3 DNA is TGTGCCAGCAGCTTAGCGGTTAACTATGGCTACACCTTC. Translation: CASSLAVNYGYTF.